The TCR beta chain under discussion was sequenced for a study of blood T cell repertoires in COVID-19. TCRdb's table, derived via immunoSEQ multiplex PCR, lists solely in-frame clones and lacks some. The sample consists of about 180,000 clones, roughly 90% of them appearing once. The TCR sequence derives from a woman aged 45-65 years who had recovered from COVID-19. Sequenced input: PBMCs or T cells enriched from blood (not recorded which).

The CDR3 nucleotides read TGTGCCAGCAGCTTAGATCGGTGGGACTCCAACACCGGGGAGCTGTTTTTT. Protein: CASSLDRWDSNTGELFF. The V gene is TRBV11-3, the J gene TRBJ2-2; D might be TRBD2 (6 bases). Germline V lookup: CDR1 SGHNT, CDR2 YENEEA. V was cut by 0 bases and J by 2 bases, with 13 bases left in between. The CDR3 is 17 residues long.